Below, 21 T cell receptor beta chains from the same sample are listed, as sequenced in a study of somatic mutations in cytotoxic T cells in rheumatoid arthritis (dated by TCRdb to about 2017). The library came from the immunoSEQ multiplex PCR assay. TCRdb holds this immuneACCESS table with in-frame rearrangements only. Some clones are missing; in checked studies, unresolved V genes explain under half, and the rest has no known cause. Counted in this sample were approximately 16,000 clones; around 70% of them appeared once. The top ten constitute more than 9% of the sample. Sequenced material: CD8+ T cells sorted from blood. These receptors were obtained from an adult with rheumatoid arthritis.

The rearrangement links TRBV5-1 to TRBJ2-7, with D possibly being TRBD1 (6 bases). The CDR3 is made up of 13 amino acids. Trimming took 3 bases from V and 7 from J, leaving 14 bases between them. Germline assignment: CDR1 SGHRS and CDR2 YFSETQ. The CDR3 loop is CASSSPGVWEQYF. The CDR3 DNA follows: TGCGCCAGCAGCTCGCCAGGGGTTTGGGAGCAGTACTTC.

The chain joins TRBV7-8 to TRBJ1-1; D possibly corresponds to TRBD1 (6 bases). V lost 5 bases and J lost 0, with 16 bases in between. This CDR3 has 16 residues. The germline V gene has CDR1 SGHVS and CDR2 FQNEAQ. Here the CDR3 DNA reads TGTGCCAGCAGCCCCTCAGTGGGGGCACTGAACACTGAAGCTTTCTTT. Its translation is CASSPSVGALNTEAFF.

The rearrangement uses TRBV5-6 and TRBJ2-2; 15 bases map to TRBD2. Germline loops: CDR1 SGHDT, CDR2 YYEEEE. The CDR3 has 17 residues. The V and J ends lost 5 bases and 7 bases, in that order; junction bases with no gene match: 9. DNA for the CDR3: TGTGCCAGCAGTGGGTGGACTAGCGGGGGGGCCAACGGGGAGCTGTTTTTT. It specifies CASSGWTSGGANGELFF. The whole variable domain, filled in from reference TRBV5-6 and TRBJ2-2, reads DAGVTQSPTHLIKTRGQQVTLRCSPKSGHDTVSWYQQALGQGPQFIFQYYEEEERQRGNFPDRFSGHQFPNYSSELNVNALLLGDSALYLCASSGWTSGGANGELFFGEGSRLTVL.

This clone was counted only a few times. V and J are TRBV7-9 and TRBJ2-7; D gene unclear. The CDR3 is made up of 14 amino acids. Germline V gives CDR1 SEHNR, CDR2 FQNEAQ (reference sequence). V shed 4 bases and J shed 1 base, with 11 bases lying between them. CDR3 protein: CASSWVGESYEQYF. CDR3 DNA sequence: TGTGCCAGCAGCTGGGTTGGAGAGTCCTACGAGCAGTACTTC.

The chain links TRBV7-3 to TRBJ2-3; 7 bases agree with TRBD2. The CDR3 runs 15 residues. V gave up 5 bases and J gave up 7 bases; unmatched junction bases: 12. The germline V gene has CDR1 SGHTA and CDR2 FQGTGA. The CDR3 DNA reads TGTGCCAGCAGCCACGGACTAGGGACGGGGAATACGCAGTATTTT. Translating it yields CASSHGLGTGNTQYF.

In its sample, this clone was seen a few times. The chain uses TRBV5-4 and TRBJ2-7, with 7 nucleotides matching TRBD1. V dropped 0 bases and J dropped 6; count of bases not matched to a gene: 0. The germline V gene encodes CDR1 SGHNT and CDR2 YYREEE (reference sequence). This CDR3 comprises 12 residues. The CDR3 DNA sequence: TGTGCCAGCAGCTTGGAGGGGGCCGAGCAGTACTTC. Its protein product is CASSLEGAEQYF.

The chain links TRBV28 to TRBJ2-7; D is perhaps TRBD1 (6 bases). The J call may be incorrect, as the DNA end agrees better with TRBJ2-1. The CDR3 extends over 16 amino acids. Germline-derived CDR1 and CDR2 are MDHEN and SYDVKM. The CDR3 region is CASSPPDRIVYNEQFF. CDR3 nucleotides: TGTGCCAGCAGTCCTCCCGACAGGATCGTCTACAATGAGCAGTTCTTC.

The chain joins TRBV12-5 to TRBJ2-5; D possibly corresponds to TRBD2 (5 bases). The CDR3 totals 14 residues. CDR1 and CDR2 from the germline V gene are LGHNT and FRNRAP. V was shortened by 3 bases and J by 5 bases, with 13 bases between the two germline ends. This CDR3 reads CASGLEGGRETQYF. In DNA, the CDR3 is TGTGCTAGTGGTTTAGAGGGCGGACGGGAGACCCAGTACTTC.

This clone was detected only a few times. The rearrangement links TRBV2 to TRBJ1-6; D gene ambiguous. The germline V gene has CDR1 SNHLY and CDR2 FYNNEI. This CDR3 is built from 11 residues. The germline V and J ends were trimmed by 4 bases and 13 bases, with 8 bases remaining between them. The CDR3 bases are TGTGCCAGCAGTGTAAAAACTCCCCTCCACTTT. Its protein product is CASSVKTPLHF.

This CDR3 is CASSFYRYIGAFF. CDR3 DNA sequence: TGTGCCAGCAGCTTCTATCGATACATAGGAGCTTTCTTT. V usage is TRBV5-6 and J usage is TRBJ1-1, with D unclear. This CDR3 comprises 13 residues. Trimming shortened V by 2 bases and J by 10 bases, and 15 bases separated the two germline ends. The germline V gene encodes CDR1 SGHDT and CDR2 YYEEEE. The complete variable domain, with remaining parts taken from reference TRBV5-6 and TRBJ1-1, reads DAGVTQSPTHLIKTRGQQVTLRCSPKSGHDTVSWYQQALGQGPQFIFQYYEEEERQRGNFPDRFSGHQFPNYSSELNVNALLLGDSALYLCASSFYRYIGAFFGQGTRLTVV.

This clone occurred once. The rearrangement joins TRBV5-5 to TRBJ1-1; D unresolved. V dropped 2 bases and J dropped 0 bases, with 5 bases sitting between them. In germline, CDR1 is SGHKS, CDR2 YYEKEE (reference sequence). The CDR3 covers 13 residues. This CDR3 is CASSFRLNTEAFF. DNA for the CDR3: TGTGCCAGCAGCTTTCGCTTGAACACTGAAGCTTTCTTT.

Relative to its sample, this clone is medium-sized. The V gene is TRBV15, the J gene TRBJ2-2, with 7 bases aligning to TRBD1. The J segment lost 1 base and the V segment lost 8 bases, leaving 1 base of the junction unmatched. Germline loops: CDR1 LNHNV, CDR2 YYDKDF (reference sequence). CDR3 size: 13 residues. The CDR3 DNA follows: TGTGCCACCGGGACAGAGAACACCGGGGAGCTGTTTTTT. This translates into CATGTENTGELFF.

The chain has TRBV11-2 and TRBJ2-1, with TRBD2 matching over 7 bases. Germline lookup yields CDR1 SGHAT and CDR2 FQNNGV. The CDR3 totals 15 residues. V lost 0 bases to trimming and J lost 9 bases; unmatched junction nucleotides: 8. This CDR3 reads CASSLEPPSSGEQFF. CDR3 DNA sequence: TGTGCCAGCAGCTTAGAACCCCCCTCTAGCGGTGAGCAGTTCTTC.

V and J are TRBV5-6 and TRBJ2-5; 7 positions match TRBD1. Germline CDR1 SGHDT, CDR2 YYEEEE. The CDR3 consists of 14 residues. Trimming at V came to 2 bases and at J to 4 bases, leaving 5 bases not matched to a gene. In DNA, the CDR3 is TGTGCCAGCAGCTTACTTCCAGGGGGAGAGACCCAGTACTTC. This gives the protein CASSLLPGGETQYF.

Sample share makes this clone medium-sized. The chain has TRBV7-8 and TRBJ2-7; 7 nucleotides align to TRBD1. Trimming took 4 bases from V and 0 from J; bases not matched to a gene: 3. Looked up from germline, CDR1 is SGHVS and CDR2 is FQNEAQ. This CDR3 spans 14 amino acids. CDR3 coding DNA: TGTGCCAGCAGCTCCCCAGGGGGCTCCTACGAGCAGTACTTC. It specifies CASSSPGGSYEQYF.

The table lists this clone with a few counts. This chain connects TRBV6-6 to TRBJ1-6, with D hard to call. V gave up 5 bases and J gave up 5 bases, with 13 bases separating them. The CDR3 contains 15 residues. Germline assignment: CDR1 MNHNY and CDR2 SVGAGI (reference sequence). Written as DNA, the CDR3 is TGTGCCAGCAGTCGACTCCCGGAGGATAATTCACCCCTCCACTTT. This gives the protein CASSRLPEDNSPLHF.

This clone was detected only a few times. CDR3 bases: TGTGCCAGTAGTATTGGCGGGGATGGGATCTATGGCTACACCTTC. This gives the protein CASSIGGDGIYGYTF. The V call is TRBV19, the J call TRBJ1-2; no firm D call. This CDR3 is 15 amino acids long. The germline V gene has CDR1 LNHDA and CDR2 SQIVND (reference sequence). V was shortened by 3 bases and J by 4 bases, with 15 bases between the two germline ends.

The chain links TRBV19 to TRBJ2-7, with 12 bases matching TRBD1. Germline assignment: CDR1 LNHDA and CDR2 SQIVND (reference sequence). Unmatched junction bases numbered 9, after V lost 5 bases and J lost 4 bases. This CDR3 contains 16 residues. In nucleotides, the CDR3 is TGTGCCAGTAGTCTCCCTATGGGACAGGGGGCTTACGAGCAGTACTTC. The encoded protein is CASSLPMGQGAYEQYF.

The J gene is TRBJ1-2, the V gene TRBV29-1, with a possible D match to TRBD1 (6 bases). Germline V gene lookup returns CDR1 SQVTM and CDR2 ANQGSEA. CDR3 length: 14 residues. V was cut by 3 bases and J by 4 bases, with 15 bases left in between. The CDR3 DNA follows: TGCAGCGTTGAGGAGGGGTCGGGGGCCTATGGCTACACCTTC. Translated, it gives CSVEEGSGAYGYTF.

The V call is TRBV4-1, the J call TRBJ2-2; no reliable D call. The germline CDR1 and CDR2 sequences are MGHRA and YSYEKL. The CDR3 has 16 residues. Trimming removed 1 base at V and 6 bases at J, with 15 bases between. The CDR3 DNA reads TGCGCCAGCAGCCAAGGTCTCGATTTCGTCTCCGGGGAGCTGTTTTTT. Protein sequence: CASSQGLDFVSGELFF.

The chain links TRBV27 to TRBJ2-1; 8 bases line up with TRBD1. Unmatched junction bases numbered 7, after V lost 6 bases and J lost 9 bases. The CDR3 contains 13 residues. Germline V lookup: CDR1 MNHEY, CDR2 SMNVEV (reference sequence). CDR3 DNA sequence: TGTGCCAGCAGCGTAGACAGGGGCGGTGAGCAGTTCTTC. Amino acid sequence: CASSVDRGGEQFF.